The next 10 T cell receptor beta chains were all read from a single sample in a study of blood T cells in healthy people across ages (dated by TCRdb to the mid-2010s). The library came from 5' RACE. TCRdb shows the sequencer as Illumina HiSeq 2500. A second about 7 to 12 cycle PCR used a sample-barcoded 5' primer and a J-beta primer mix. Through fastp at Q25 and MiXCR, TCRdb rebuilt clones from the public reads, retaining in-frame beta chains. Each CDR3 protein appears once, grouped with its most common genes and DNA. The sample profile shows hundreds of thousands of distinct CDR3 sequences; just over 55% of them were found once. Together, the top ten hold 20% to 30% of the sample. Specimen: blood. Every receptor here comes from a man aged 40-49 years in good health.

The CDR3 DNA follows: TGTGCCAGCAGCGACGGACAGGACTACGAGCAGTACTTC. Its translation: CASSDGQDYEQYF. The V call is TRBV6-2 or TRBV6-3, the J call TRBJ2-7; the match to TRBD1 covers 7 bases. Per germline, CDR1 MNHEY and CDR2 SVGEGT. The CDR3 totals 13 residues. V was pared by 6 bases and J by 3 bases, with 5 bases of the junction left unmatched.

The chain employs TRBV27 and TRBJ2-1; 12 nucleotides agree with TRBD2. In germline, CDR1 is MNHEY, CDR2 SMNVEV (reference sequence). This CDR3 spans 15 amino acids. V was clipped by 4 bases and J by 6 bases; unmatched bases: 4. For the CDR3, the DNA is TGTGCCAGCAGTTCGACTAGCGGGAGTAGCAATGAGCAGTTCTTC. This gives the protein CASSSTSGSSNEQFF.

This clonotype was recorded a few times. One junction end disagrees with the germline gene, perhaps due to a read error. The genes are TRBV7-9 and TRBJ1-4; D may be TRBD1 (5 bases). Germline V gives CDR1 SEHNR, CDR2 FQNEAQ (reference sequence). This CDR3 is built from 14 residues. CDR3 residues: CASSVAQGGEKLFF. In nucleotides, the CDR3 is TGTGCCAGCAGCGTAGCCCAGGGAGGCGAAAAACTGTTTTTT. The whole variable domain, remainder taken from reference TRBV7-9 and TRBJ1-4, is DTGVSQNPRHKITKRGQNVTFRCDPISEHNRLYWYRQTLGQGPEFLTYFQNEAQLEKSRLLSDRFSAERPKGSFSTLEIQRTEQGDSAMYLCASSVAQGGEKLFFGSGTQLSVL.

This chain connects TRBV4-3 to TRBJ2-5; D ambiguous. The J call may be in error: the DNA end matches TRBJ2-7 better. CDR1 is LGHNA and CDR2 is YSLEER in the germline V gene. The CDR3 is 16 amino acids. The CDR3 protein is CASSQGRKYPTGEQYF. Written as DNA, the CDR3 is TGCGCCAGCAGCCAAGGGCGGAAGTACCCTACGGGCGAGCAGTACTTC.

This clonotype was recorded many times. The chain uses TRBV7-9 and TRBJ2-3; 8 bases match TRBD2. CDR1 and CDR2 (germline): SEHNR, FQNEAQ (reference sequence). Trimming at V came to 6 bases and at J to 1 base, leaving 3 bases not matched to a gene. The CDR3 length is 14 residues. The CDR3 sequence: CASSLLAGTDTQYF. The CDR3 DNA reads as TGTGCCAGCAGTTTACTAGCGGGCACAGATACGCAGTATTTT.

The chain employs TRBV7-2 and TRBJ2-3; TRBD2 aligns across 13 bases. Losses at the gene ends were 0 bases for V and 6 bases for J; bases not matched to a gene: 6. This CDR3 region has 17 residues. Germline V lookup: CDR1 SGHTA, CDR2 FQGNSA. The CDR3 DNA reads as TGTGCCAGCAGCTTAGCGCATTTGACTAGCGGGAGGGATACGCAGTATTTT. This gives the protein CASSLAHLTSGRDTQYF.

This chain links TRBV12-3 or TRBV12-4 with TRBJ1-5; D gene uncertain. Trimming stripped 5 bases from V and 14 bases from J, with 16 bases between. CDR3 length: 12 residues. This CDR3 is CASSPDTSRKHF. The CDR3 nucleotides read TGTGCCAGCAGTCCAGATACAAGTAGAAAGCATTTT.

V gene TRBV27 combines with J gene TRBJ1-2; D ambiguous. Trimming took off 1 base at V and 7 bases at J, with 1 base between the two ends. Per germline, CDR1 MNHEY and CDR2 SMNVEV (reference sequence). The CDR3 sequence is 10 residues long. This CDR3 reads CASSLCGYTF. In DNA form, the CDR3 reads TGTGCCAGCAGTTTATGTGGCTACACCTTC.

The chain couples TRBV15 to TRBJ1-2, with D maybe TRBD1 (5 bases). CDR1 is LNHNV, CDR2 YYDKDF, per germline (reference sequence). The CDR3 length is 15 residues. V lost 0 bases to trimming and J lost 12 bases, with 20 bases between them. The CDR3 coding sequence is TGTGCCACCAGCAGAGATGCGGGCCCGACAGAGACTCACACCTTC. Its protein is CATSRDAGPTETHTF.

The genes are TRBV29-1 and TRBJ2-5; D may be TRBD1 (6 bases). Trimming left V 6 bases short and J 5 bases short, with 16 bases between. The V gene's germline CDR1 is SQVTM and CDR2 ANQGSEA. The CDR3 totals 13 residues. The DNA for the CDR3 is TGCAGCGTCCTAGAGACAGGCGGGGAGACCCAGTACTTC. This translates into CSVLETGGETQYF.